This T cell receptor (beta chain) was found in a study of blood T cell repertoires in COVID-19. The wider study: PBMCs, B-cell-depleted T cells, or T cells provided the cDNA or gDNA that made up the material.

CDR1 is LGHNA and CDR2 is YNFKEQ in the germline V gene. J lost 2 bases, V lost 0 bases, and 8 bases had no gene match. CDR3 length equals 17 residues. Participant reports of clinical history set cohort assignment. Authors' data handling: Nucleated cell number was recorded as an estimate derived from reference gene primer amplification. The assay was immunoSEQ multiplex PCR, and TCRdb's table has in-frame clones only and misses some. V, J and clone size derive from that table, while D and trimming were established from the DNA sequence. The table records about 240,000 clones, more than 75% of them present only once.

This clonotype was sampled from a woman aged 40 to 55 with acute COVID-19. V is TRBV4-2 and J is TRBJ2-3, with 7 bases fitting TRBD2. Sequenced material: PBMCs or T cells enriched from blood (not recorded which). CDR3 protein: CASSQERRLADTDTQYF. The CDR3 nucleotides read TGTGCCAGCAGCCAAGAGAGGCGGCTAGCGGACACAGATACGCAGTATTTT.